Following are 10 T cell receptor beta chains from one sample sequenced in a study of T-cell memory formation after mild COVID-19. One entry per CDR3 protein, called by TCRdb with MiXCR from the 5' RACE reads. The sample consists of under 450,000 distinct CDR3 sequences, 20% to 25% of them appearing once. Sequencing input: PBMCs or a T cell subset sorted from them (not recorded which). These receptors were collected from a man in his late teens or twenties who had mild COVID-19 (a few samples of this study predate the infection). Cell type and time point are not known.

This clonotype was detected a few times. This chain links TRBV18 with TRBJ1-4; D not resolved. CDR1 and CDR2 (germline): KGHSH, LQKENI. The germline V and J ends were trimmed by 3 bases and 8 bases, with 10 bases remaining between them. This CDR3 comprises 13 residues. Here the CDR3 DNA reads TGTGCCAGCTCACCGACGGGAAGGGAAAAACTGTTTTTT. Its protein product is CASSPTGREKLFF.

The sample holds a few counts of this clonotype. V usage is TRBV7-2 and J usage is TRBJ2-3; TRBD2 agrees at 9 bases. Germline loops: CDR1 SGHTA, CDR2 FQGNSA. The CDR3 runs to 14 residues. V dropped 4 bases and J dropped 6; count of bases not matched to a gene: 5. CDR3 nucleotides: TGTGCCAGCAGCTATGCGGGGGGGCTGGATACGCAGTATTTT. This sequence encodes CASSYAGGLDTQYF.

This chain connects TRBV4-1 to TRBJ1-1; 7 bases match TRBD1. There are 19 residues in the CDR3. The V gene's germline CDR1 is MGHRA and CDR2 YSYEKL. Trimming at V came to 3 bases and at J to 1 base, leaving 17 bases not matched to a gene. CDR3 residues: CASSHHATRRTGRNTEAFF. The CDR3 DNA reads TGCGCCAGCAGCCATCACGCTACCCGACGGACAGGCCGGAACACTGAAGCTTTCTTT.

The chain carries TRBV4-2 and TRBJ2-1; 7 bases are a match to TRBD2. Germline V lookup: CDR1 LGHNA, CDR2 YNFKEQ. The V segment lost 0 bases and the J segment 3 bases; nucleotides outside the gene matches: 5. CDR3 length: 16 amino acids. CDR3 loop: CASSQDRAGLYNEQFF. The DNA of the CDR3 is TGTGCCAGCAGCCAAGATCGAGCGGGGCTCTACAATGAGCAGTTCTTC.

Of note for this clonotype: The junction departs from the called germline gene at one end, perhaps through a read error. The V call is TRBV7-9, the J call TRBJ1-1; the D gene is possibly TRBD1 (5 bases). This CDR3 region has 15 residues. Germline V CDR1 and CDR2: SEHNR, FQNEAQ (reference sequence). The DNA of the CDR3 is TGTGCCAGCAGCTCTTTCGGGGATCCCAGGGAAGGTGTTCTCTTT. Protein sequence: CASSSFGDPREGVLF.

This sequence joins TRBV29-1 and TRBJ2-2, with 13 bases that match TRBD2. V trimming: 4 bases; J trimming: 0 bases; junction bases outside the gene matches: 5. Germline assignment: CDR1 SQVTM and CDR2 ANQGSEA. The CDR3 contains 17 residues. The CDR3 DNA sequence: TGCAGCGTTGGCGGACTAGCGGGGGCCTCGAACACCGGGGAGCTGTTTTTT. Protein product: CSVGGLAGASNTGELFF.

This clonotype has just a few counts. The genes are TRBV10-3 and TRBJ2-3, with 7 bases lining up with TRBD2. The CDR3 runs 12 residues. V gave up 6 bases and J gave up 6 bases; unmatched junction bases: 3. CDR1 is ENHRY and CDR2 is SYGVKD in the germline V gene. The CDR3 reads CAISRGEDTQYF. CDR3 DNA: TGTGCCATCAGCCGGGGGGAGGATACGCAGTATTTT.

The rearrangement joins TRBV7-2 to TRBJ1-3; possible D gene TRBD1, 6 bases. CDR3 length: 16 amino acids. V lost 4 bases to trimming and J lost 0 bases, with 13 bases between them. In germline, CDR1 is SGHTA, CDR2 FQGNSA. CDR3 coding DNA: TGTGCCAGCAGCTCGGAGACAGGACGCTCTGGAAACACCATATATTTT. Residues: CASSSETGRSGNTIYF. The full variable domain, in which reference TRBV7-2 and TRBJ1-3 provide the parts outside the CDR3, is GAGVSQSPSNKVTEKGKDVELRCDPISGHTALYWYRQSLGQGLEFLIYFQGNSAPDKSGLPSDRFSAERTGGSVSTLTIQRTQQEDSAVYLCASSSETGRSGNTIYFGEGSWLTVV.

The table lists this clonotype with many counts. The CDR3 nucleotides read TGTGCCAGCAGTGTCCAGCCTAACACTGAAGCTTTCTTT. Its protein product is CASSVQPNTEAFF. This sequence joins TRBV9 and TRBJ1-1; no definite D call. The CDR3 runs to 13 residues. V was shortened by 5 bases and J by 2 bases, with 10 bases between the two germline ends. Germline CDR1 SGDLS, CDR2 YYNGEE.

This clonotype has more than one count but fewer than ten. V is TRBV11-2 and J is TRBJ2-5; D unresolved. The length of the CDR3 is 15 residues. Trimming took off 0 bases at V and 5 bases at J, with 13 bases between the two ends. CDR1 is SGHAT, CDR2 FQNNGV, per germline. CDR3 amino acids: CASSLDGPRFETQYF. As DNA, the CDR3 is TGTGCCAGCAGCTTAGATGGTCCCAGGTTCGAGACCCAGTACTTC.